This is a list of T cell receptor beta chains from one sample in a study of CD8+CD57+ T cells in acquired aplastic anemia. Each CDR3 protein is one row after TCRdb ran MiXCR on the reads. The table has around 220,000 distinct CDR3 sequences, under 50% seen once; the top ten hold approximately 20%. The sequenced material came from sorted CD4+, CD8+, or CD8+CD57+ T cells (not recorded which) from PBMCs. The receptors stem from a human donor with aplastic anemia. CDR3s include the opening cysteine and the closing phenylalanine or tryptophan. A D gene is named only where the DNA matches it firmly. Size values are once, few and many counts, or a class for expanded clones, and some rows have none.

v_call	d_call	j_call	clone_size	cdr3_aa	cdr3_nt
TRBV2	.	TRBJ1-6	.	CASSEGQARPLHF	TGTGCCAGCAGTGAAGGTCAGGCCCGGCCCCTCCACTTT
TRBV29-1	TRBD2	TRBJ2-3	.	CSVDGWAGVTDTQYF	TGCAGCGTTGACGGGTGGGCGGGAGTGACAGATACGCAGTATTTT
TRBV27	TRBD2	TRBJ2-7	.	CASRAGATYEQYF	TGTGCCAGCAGAGCGGGAGCCACCTACGAGCAGTACTTC
TRBV20-1	.	TRBJ1-1	many	CSASQTGGGDTEAFF	TGCAGTGCTTCCCAGACTGGCGGAGGGGACACTGAAGCTTTCTTT
TRBV7-8	.	TRBJ1-1	few	CASSLGEGTEAFF	TGTGCCAGCAGCTTAGGGGAAGGGACTGAAGCTTTCTTT
TRBV2	.	TRBJ1-6	many	CASVADGHSPLHF	TGTGCCAGCGTCGCGGACGGACATTCACCCCTCCACTTT
TRBV2	.	TRBJ2-7	.	CASKLTTESGYEQCF	TGTGCCAGCAAGCTCACGACAGAGAGCGGATACGAGCAGTGCTTC
TRBV5-1	.	TRBJ1-3	many	CASSQGAAGNTIYF	TGCGCCAGCAGCCAAGGGGCAGCTGGAAACACCATATATTTT
TRBV19	TRBD2	TRBJ2-1	many	CASKERGSSYNEQFF	TGTGCCAGTAAGGAGCGGGGGAGCTCCTACAATGAGCAGTTCTTC
TRBV3-1	.	TRBJ1-2	.	CASTRGSNYGYTF	TGTGCCAGCACCCGGGGCAGCAACTATGGCTACACCTTC
TRBV12-3/TRBV12-4	TRBD2	TRBJ2-3	few	CASSPFRLAGDTDTQYF	TGTGCCAGCAGTCCCTTCCGACTAGCGGGGGACACAGATACGCAGTATTTT
TRBV9	TRBD2	TRBJ2-2	.	CASSPRAGGGTGELFF	TGTGCCAGCAGCCCCAGAGCGGGAGGTGGGACCGGGGAGCTGTTTTTT
TRBV6-5	.	TRBJ1-2	.	CASSPGVLYGYTF	TGTGCCAGCAGCCCCGGGGTCCTCTATGGCTACACCTTC
TRBV19	.	TRBJ1-1	many	CASRKGGGNTEAFF	TGTGCCAGTAGGAAGGGGGGGGGGAACACTGAAGCTTTCTTT
TRBV29-1	TRBD1	TRBJ2-7	.	CSVGTDLYEQYF	TGCAGCGTGGGGACAGACTTATACGAGCAGTACTTC
TRBV15	TRBD1	TRBJ2-7	.	CATSRDRGREQYF	TGTGCCACCAGCAGGGACAGGGGGCGCGAGCAGTACTTC
TRBV10-3	.	TRBJ1-2	.	CAISGGARTGYGYTF	TGTGCCATCAGTGGGGGGGCCCGGACTGGCTATGGCTACACCTTC
TRBV12-3/TRBV12-4	TRBD1	TRBJ2-7	.	CASSFTGDEQYF	TGTGCCAGCAGTTTCACAGGGGACGAGCAGTACTTC
TRBV28	.	TRBJ2-3	many	CASSFPPAMTDTQYF	TGTGCCAGCAGTTTTCCACCCGCAATGACAGATACGCAGTATTTT
TRBV12-3/TRBV12-4	.	TRBJ2-7	once	CASSIGAYEQYF	TGTGCCAGCAGTATCGGAGCTTACGAGCAGTACTTC
TRBV20-1	TRBD1	TRBJ1-3	.	CSATDREGNTIYF	TGCAGTGCCACGGACAGGGAGGGAAACACCATATATTTT
TRBV7-8	TRBD2	TRBJ2-1	.	CASTHLSGSYNEQFF	TGTGCCAGCACCCACCTCAGCGGGAGCTACAATGAGCAGTTCTTC
TRBV12-3/TRBV12-4	.	TRBJ2-7	.	CASRSTGEQYF	TGTGCCAGCAGGTCTACTGGAGAGCAGTACTTC
TRBV12-3/TRBV12-4	.	TRBJ1-2	.	CASSQRDYGYTF	TGTGCCAGCAGTCAGCGGGACTATGGCTACACCTTC
TRBV7-2	TRBD1	TRBJ1-2	.	CASSFGQVGYTF	TGTGCCAGCAGCTTCGGACAGGTTGGCTACACCTTC
TRBV3-1	.	TRBJ1-4	few	CASSRYNEKLFF	TGTGCCAGCAGCCGTTATAATGAAAAACTGTTTTTT
TRBV20-1	.	TRBJ1-6	.	CSAQNRESSPLHF	TGCAGTGCTCAAAACAGGGAGAGTTCACCCCTCCACTTT
TRBV10-3	TRBD2	TRBJ2-1	.	CAISALAGSYNEQFF	TGTGCCATCAGTGCGCTAGCGGGGAGTTACAATGAGCAGTTCTTC
TRBV15	.	TRBJ1-2	.	CATSSRTSGGGYTF	TGTGCCACCAGCAGCCGGACTAGCGGGGGGGGCTACACCTTC
TRBV2	.	TRBJ1-2	many	CASSESDRFYGYTF	TGTGCCAGCAGTGAATCTGACAGATTCTATGGCTACACCTTC
TRBV7-3	.	TRBJ1-6	.	CASSLNRGTDSPPHF	TGTGCCAGCAGCTTAAATAGGGGGACGGATTCACCCCCCCACTTT
TRBV27	.	TRBJ2-2	once	CASSSLTRVGSAGELFF	TGTGCCAGCAGTTCCTTAACCCGCGTAGGCTCCGCCGGGGAGCTGTTTTTT
TRBV3-1	.	TRBJ1-3	many	CASSPEGVNGNTIYF	TGTGCCAGCAGCCCGGAGGGTGTGAATGGAAACACCATATATTTT
TRBV6-6	TRBD1	TRBJ1-2	few	CASINRGSYGYTF	TGTGCCAGCATTAACAGGGGTAGCTATGGCTACACCTTC
TRBV7-6	.	TRBJ1-2	once	CASSLVRGRNYGYTF	TGTGCCAGCAGCTTAGTACGGGGACGGAACTATGGCTACACCTTC
TRBV5-5	.	TRBJ2-7	.	CASSPSQGGYEQYF	TGTGCCAGCAGCCCCTCACAGGGTGGATACGAGCAGTACTTC
TRBV9	TRBD2	TRBJ2-3	.	CASSVRGLAATSTDTQYF	TGTGCCAGCAGCGTCCGCGGACTAGCAGCCACTAGCACAGATACGCAGTATTTT
TRBV15	.	TRBJ1-4	many	CATSRDSPRTRSNEKLFF	TGTGCCACCAGCAGAGATTCCCCGCGGACCAGATCCAATGAAAAACTGTTTTTT
TRBV6-6	TRBD1	TRBJ1-2	many	CASSPPGQGSEGYTF	TGTGCCAGCAGCCCCCCGGGACAGGGGTCGGAGGGCTACACCTTC
TRBV20-1	TRBD2	TRBJ2-3	.	CSAARGGGGTDTQYF	TGCAGTGCTGCGCGGGGGGGGGGAGGCACAGATACGCAGTATTTT
TRBV28	.	TRBJ1-1	.	CASSVGGLSDTEAFF	TGTGCCAGCAGTGTCGGGGGGCTGTCGGACACTGAAGCTTTCTTT
TRBV5-1	TRBD1	TRBJ1-2	many	CASSLAGTGPEGGYTF	TGCGCCAGCAGCTTGGCCGGGACAGGTCCAGAGGGTGGCTACACCTTC
TRBV5-1	.	TRBJ2-5	.	CASSLVPTSPQETQYF	TGCGCCAGCAGCTTGGTCCCTACTAGCCCTCAAGAGACCCAGTACTTC
TRBV29-1	.	TRBJ2-1	.	CSVSENNEQFF	TGCAGCGTTTCGGAGAACAATGAGCAGTTCTTC
TRBV29-1	.	TRBJ2-7	many	CSVEEQSYEQYF	TGCAGCGTTGAAGAACAGTCCTACGAGCAGTACTTC
TRBV19	.	TRBJ1-2	many	CASSVGQTGYTF	TGTGCCAGTAGCGTGGGACAAACGGGCTACACCTTC